The entry that follows covers one T cell receptor (beta chain) sequence. Its cognate antigen has yet to be identified. No much larger clonotype is one base removed from it; base qualities were not supplied. V gives up 6 bases and J gives up 7 bases, and the segment between their germline ends measures 12 bases. The CDR1 and CDR2 encoded by the germline V gene are SQVTM and ANQGSEA. From its cysteine to its phenylalanine, the CDR3 spans 12 amino acids. Only the CDR3 part of the read is kept: 36 bases, read in frame from the first base. The library was obtained by RT-PCR. The reads were generated on an Illumina HiSeq 2500. Using fastp trimming at Q25 and MiXCR clonotype assembly, TCRdb reanalyzed the public sequencing data and kept in-frame beta chains. Entries are consolidated by CDR3 protein sequence, retaining the most common genes and DNA. This sample has about 500,000 distinct CDR3 sequences in its table, and approximately 15% of those were observed once. Approximately 3% of the sample goes to the ten largest clones.

This sample stems from a study of response to subunit inactivated influenza vaccine (dated by TCRdb to about 2018). General notes on the study: Deep quantitative profiling of the T cell receptor repertoire was used in the study to follow responses to a trivalent subunit inactivated influenza vaccine. General study outcomes and caveats: The authors proposed that each seasonal influenza vaccination may bring in only a limited number of new T cells.

The TCR originated in a man between 50 and 75 years old who received an inactivated influenza vaccine. Donor details come from another sample of the same person, matched by shared clones. The V gene is TRBV29-1 and the J gene is TRBJ2-2; the D segment could be TRBD1, given 6 matching bases. The material was CD4+ T cells sorted from PBMCs, obtained less than 30 months after vaccination. Here is the DNA: TGCAGCGTGGGACAAGTCGGCGGGGAGCTGTTTTTT. Its protein is CSVGQVGGELFF.